Below are 8 T cell receptor beta chains sequenced from a single sample in a study of blood T cells in healthy people across ages. A second PCR, run for roughly 7 to 11 cycles, used a sample-barcoded 5' primer plus a J-beta primer mix. TCRdb reprocessed the 5' RACE reads with MiXCR, giving one entry per CDR3 protein. The repertoire holds 450,000 to 700,000 distinct CDR3 sequences, with 27% as singletons. The specimen sequenced was blood. Every receptor here comes from a woman in her 70s in good health.

This clonotype was found a few times. The V call is TRBV4-2, the J call TRBJ1-2; 7 nucleotides match TRBD1. The CDR3 has 15 amino acids. CDR1 and CDR2 from the germline V gene are LGHNA and YNFKEQ. V shed 5 bases, J shed 7 bases, and the junction held 13 bases outside the gene matches. The CDR3 region has the DNA TGTGCCAGCAGCGGGCACGGGACAGTTCAGGTTGGCTACACCTTC. This sequence encodes CASSGHGTVQVGYTF.

The gene calls are TRBV20-1 and TRBJ2-1, with TRBD2 matching over 9 bases. Trimming took 5 bases from V and 2 from J; bases not matched to a gene: 4. Germline-derived CDR1 and CDR2 are DFQATT and SNEGSKA (reference sequence). The CDR3 is 14 residues long. The DNA for the CDR3 is TGCAGTGCTCCTCCTAGCGGGGCCTACAATGAGCAGTTCTTC. Its translation: CSAPPSGAYNEQFF.

The chain recombines TRBV20-1 with TRBJ2-5, with a possible D match to TRBD2 (6 bases). This CDR3 contains 13 residues. Germline assignment: CDR1 DFQATT and CDR2 SNEGSKA (reference sequence). V lost 3 bases, J lost 5 bases, and 13 bases lay in between. The DNA for the CDR3 is TGCAGTGCTAGGACGTCCCGGGGGGAGACCCAGTACTTC. Protein product: CSARTSRGETQYF.

This clonotype showed up just a few times. It may be a read error: a sequence one base away is much more abundant. Here the CDR3 reads CASSYQGAQYF. The CDR3 DNA follows: TGTGCCAGCAGTTACCAGGGGGCCCAGTACTTC. The chain is built from TRBV6-5 and TRBJ2-5; 7 bases are shared with TRBD1. V lost 2 bases and J lost 9; bases outside the gene matches: 0. CDR1 and CDR2 (germline): MNHEY, SVGAGI. The CDR3 is made up of 11 amino acids.

The chain links TRBV5-1 to TRBJ1-2; 7 positions agree with TRBD1. The ends lost 2 bases at V and 2 bases at J; junction bases unmatched: 9. CDR1 is SGHRS, CDR2 YFSETQ, per germline. The CDR3 covers 16 residues. CDR3 coding DNA: TGCGCCAGCAGCTTCAGAGGGGACAGAAGAAACTATGGCTACACCTTC. This gives the protein CASSFRGDRRNYGYTF.

The chain carries TRBV27 and TRBJ2-5; 13 nucleotides line up with TRBD2. The end of the DNA fits TRBJ2-1 better, so the J call may be wrong. CDR3 size: 17 residues. Germline V gene data show CDR1 as MNHEY and CDR2 as SMNVEV (reference sequence). The CDR3: CASSLSFTSGGANEQFF. For the CDR3, the DNA is TGTGCCAGCAGTTTATCGTTCACTAGCGGGGGGGCAAATGAGCAGTTCTTC.

The CDR3 coding sequence is TGTGCCAGCAGCTTAGTCGGATTCTCACCCCTCCACTTT. Its translation is CASSLVGFSPLHF. The chain couples TRBV11-2 to TRBJ1-6; no clear D gene. The CDR3 is made up of 13 amino acids. Germline V CDR1 and CDR2: SGHAT, FQNNGV. V dropped 1 base and J dropped 10 bases, with 8 bases sitting between them.

A word on this clonotype: At one end the junction does not follow the germline gene, possibly because of a read error. V is TRBV5-1 and J is TRBJ2-5; D is undetermined. The CDR3 has 13 residues. Germline V gene lookup returns CDR1 SGHRS and CDR2 YFSETQ. The DNA for the CDR3 is TGCGCCAGCAGCCGGACGCCCCAAGAGATCCAGTACTTC. It encodes CASSRTPQEIQYF.